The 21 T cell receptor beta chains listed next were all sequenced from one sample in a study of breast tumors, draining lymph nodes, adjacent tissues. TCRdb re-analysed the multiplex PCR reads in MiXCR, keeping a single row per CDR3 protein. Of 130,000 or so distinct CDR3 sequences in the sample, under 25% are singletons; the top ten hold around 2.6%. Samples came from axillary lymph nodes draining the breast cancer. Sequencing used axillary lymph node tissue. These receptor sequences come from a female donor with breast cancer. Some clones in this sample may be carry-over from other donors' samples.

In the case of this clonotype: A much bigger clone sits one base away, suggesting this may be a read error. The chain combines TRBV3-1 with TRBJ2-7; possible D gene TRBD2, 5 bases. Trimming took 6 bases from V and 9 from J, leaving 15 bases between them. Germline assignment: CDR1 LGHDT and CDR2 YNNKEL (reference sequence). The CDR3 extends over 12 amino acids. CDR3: CASRRVPGGQYF. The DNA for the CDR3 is TGTGCCAGCAGGAGGGTACCTGGCGGGCAGTACTTC.

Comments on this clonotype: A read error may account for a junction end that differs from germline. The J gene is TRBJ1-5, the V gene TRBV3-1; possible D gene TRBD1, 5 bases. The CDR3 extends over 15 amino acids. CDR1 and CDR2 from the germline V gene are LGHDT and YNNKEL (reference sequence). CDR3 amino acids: CASNGALYSNQPRHF. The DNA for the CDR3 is TGTGCCAGCAACGGGGCCCTATATAGCAATCAGCCCCGGCATTTT.

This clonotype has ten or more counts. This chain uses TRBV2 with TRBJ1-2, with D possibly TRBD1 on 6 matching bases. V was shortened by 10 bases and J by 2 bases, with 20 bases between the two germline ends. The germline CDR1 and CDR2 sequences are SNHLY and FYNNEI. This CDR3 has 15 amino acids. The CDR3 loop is CANRRGAGRNYGYTF. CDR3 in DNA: TGTGCCAACCGCAGGGGCGCGGGCCGAAACTATGGCTACACCTTC.

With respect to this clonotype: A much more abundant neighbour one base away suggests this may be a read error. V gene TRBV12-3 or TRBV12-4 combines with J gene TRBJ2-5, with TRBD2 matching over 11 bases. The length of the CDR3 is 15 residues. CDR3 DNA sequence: TGTGCCTGCAGTTTTACTAGCGGGAGAGGGGAGACCCAGTACTTC. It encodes CACSFTSGRGETQYF.

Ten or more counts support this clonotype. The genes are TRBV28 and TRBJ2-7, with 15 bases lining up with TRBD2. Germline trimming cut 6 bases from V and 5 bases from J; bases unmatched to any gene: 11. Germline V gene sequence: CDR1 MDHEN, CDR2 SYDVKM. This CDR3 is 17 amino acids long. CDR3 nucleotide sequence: TGTGCCAGCAGCGAAGGACTAGCGGGAGGGCCGCTTAACGAGCAGTACTTC. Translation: CASSEGLAGGPLNEQYF.

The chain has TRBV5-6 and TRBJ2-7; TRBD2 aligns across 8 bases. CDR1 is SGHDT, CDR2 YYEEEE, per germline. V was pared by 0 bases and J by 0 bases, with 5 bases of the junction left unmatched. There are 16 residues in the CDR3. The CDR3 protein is CASSLAGGRYSYEQYF. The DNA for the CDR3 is TGTGCCAGCAGCTTGGCCGGCGGGAGGTACTCCTACGAGCAGTACTTC.

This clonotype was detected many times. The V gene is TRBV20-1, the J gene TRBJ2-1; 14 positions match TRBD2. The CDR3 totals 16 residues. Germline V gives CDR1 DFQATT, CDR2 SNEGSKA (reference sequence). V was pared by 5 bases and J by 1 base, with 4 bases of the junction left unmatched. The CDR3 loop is CSALGLAGASYNEQFF. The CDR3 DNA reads TGCAGTGCTTTGGGACTAGCGGGAGCTTCCTACAATGAGCAGTTCTTC.

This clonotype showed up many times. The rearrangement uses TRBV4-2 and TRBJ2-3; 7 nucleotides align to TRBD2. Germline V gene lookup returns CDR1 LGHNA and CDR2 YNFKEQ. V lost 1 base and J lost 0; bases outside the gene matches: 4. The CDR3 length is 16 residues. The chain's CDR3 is CASSQGKLASTDTQYF. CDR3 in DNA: TGTGCCAGCAGCCAAGGCAAACTAGCGAGCACAGATACGCAGTATTTT.

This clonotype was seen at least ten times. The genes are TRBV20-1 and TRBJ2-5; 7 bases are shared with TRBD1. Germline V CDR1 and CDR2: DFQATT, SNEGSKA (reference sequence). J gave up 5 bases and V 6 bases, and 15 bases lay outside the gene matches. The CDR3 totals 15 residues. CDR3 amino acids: CSAGPWDRREETQYF. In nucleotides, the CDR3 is TGCAGTGCCGGTCCCTGGGACAGAAGGGAGGAGACCCAGTACTTC.

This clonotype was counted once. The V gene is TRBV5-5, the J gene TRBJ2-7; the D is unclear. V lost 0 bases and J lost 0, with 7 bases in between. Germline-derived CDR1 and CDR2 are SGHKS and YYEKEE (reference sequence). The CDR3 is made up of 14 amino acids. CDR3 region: CASSLEVISYEQYF. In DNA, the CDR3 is TGTGCCAGCAGCTTGGAAGTAATCTCCTACGAGCAGTACTTC.

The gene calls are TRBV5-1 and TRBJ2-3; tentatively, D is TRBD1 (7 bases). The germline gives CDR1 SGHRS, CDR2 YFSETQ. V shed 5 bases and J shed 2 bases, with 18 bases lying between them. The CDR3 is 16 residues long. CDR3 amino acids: CASSTGVGQPTDTQYF. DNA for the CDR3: TGCGCCAGCAGTACGGGGGTGGGACAGCCCACAGATACGCAGTATTTT.

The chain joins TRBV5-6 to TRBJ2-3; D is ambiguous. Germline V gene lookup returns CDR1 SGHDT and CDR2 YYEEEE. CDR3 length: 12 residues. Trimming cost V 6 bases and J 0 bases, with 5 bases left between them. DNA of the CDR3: TGTGCCAGCATGGGGAGCACAGATACGCAGTATTTT. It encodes CASMGSTDTQYF.

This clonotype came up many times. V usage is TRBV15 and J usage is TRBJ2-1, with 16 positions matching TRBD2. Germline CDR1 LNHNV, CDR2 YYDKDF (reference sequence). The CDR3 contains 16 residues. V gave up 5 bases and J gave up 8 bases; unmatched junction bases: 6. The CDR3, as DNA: TGTGCCACCAGCCCCCAGGGACTAGCGGGAGGGTATGAGCAGTTCTTC. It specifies CATSPQGLAGGYEQFF. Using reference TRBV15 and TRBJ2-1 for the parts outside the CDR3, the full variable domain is DAMVIQNPRYQVTQFGKPVTLSCSQTLNHNVMYWYQQKSSQAPKLLFHYYDKDFNNEADTPDNFQSRRPNTSFCFLDIRSPGLGDTAMYLCATSPQGLAGGYEQFFGPGTRLTVL.

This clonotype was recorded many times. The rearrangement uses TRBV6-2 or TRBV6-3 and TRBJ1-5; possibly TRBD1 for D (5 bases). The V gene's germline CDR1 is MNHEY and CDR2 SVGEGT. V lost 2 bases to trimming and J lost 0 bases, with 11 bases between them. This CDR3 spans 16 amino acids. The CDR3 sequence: CASSYLGGFSNQPQHF. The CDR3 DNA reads TGTGCCAGCAGTTACCTGGGGGGGTTTAGCAATCAGCCCCAGCATTTT.

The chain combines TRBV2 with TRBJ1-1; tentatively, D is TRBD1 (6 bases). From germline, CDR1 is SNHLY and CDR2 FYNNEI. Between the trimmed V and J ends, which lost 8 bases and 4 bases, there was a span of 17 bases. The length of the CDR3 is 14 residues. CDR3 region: CASRQDLSVTEAFF. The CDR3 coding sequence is TGTGCCAGCCGACAGGACTTGAGCGTCACTGAAGCTTTCTTT. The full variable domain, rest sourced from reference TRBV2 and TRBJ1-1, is EPEVTQTPSHQVTQMGQEVILRCVPISNHLYFYWYRQILGQKVEFLVSFYNNEISEKSEIFDDQFSVERPDGSNFTLKIRSTKLEDSAMYFCASRQDLSVTEAFFGQGTRLTVV.

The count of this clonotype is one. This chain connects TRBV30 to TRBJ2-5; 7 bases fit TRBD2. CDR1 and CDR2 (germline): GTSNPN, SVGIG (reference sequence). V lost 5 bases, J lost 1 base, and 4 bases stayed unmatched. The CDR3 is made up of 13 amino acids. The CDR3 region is CAWGRGVQETQYF. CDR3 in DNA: TGTGCCTGGGGTCGGGGGGTCCAAGAGACCCAGTACTTC.

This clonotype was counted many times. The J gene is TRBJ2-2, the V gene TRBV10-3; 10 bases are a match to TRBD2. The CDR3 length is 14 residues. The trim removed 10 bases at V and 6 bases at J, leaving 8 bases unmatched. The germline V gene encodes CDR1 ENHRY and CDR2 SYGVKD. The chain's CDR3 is CATRAGGPAGELFF. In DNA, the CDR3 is TGTGCCACCAGAGCGGGAGGGCCTGCCGGGGAGCTGTTTTTT.

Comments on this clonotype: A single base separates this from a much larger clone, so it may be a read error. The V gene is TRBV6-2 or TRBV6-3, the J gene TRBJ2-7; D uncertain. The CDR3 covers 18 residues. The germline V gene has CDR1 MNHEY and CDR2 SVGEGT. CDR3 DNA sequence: TGTGCCAGCAGTTACTCGAATTCACGTGGCAGGTTCTCCTACGGGCAGTACTTC. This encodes CASSYSNSRGRFSYGQYF.

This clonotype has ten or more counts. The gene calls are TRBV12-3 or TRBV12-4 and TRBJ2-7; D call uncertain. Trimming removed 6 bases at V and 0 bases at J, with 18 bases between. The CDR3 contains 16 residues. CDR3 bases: TGTGCCAGCAGCCTAGGGAAAAGCGCAAGCTCCTACGAGCAGTACTTC. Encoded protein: CASSLGKSASSYEQYF.

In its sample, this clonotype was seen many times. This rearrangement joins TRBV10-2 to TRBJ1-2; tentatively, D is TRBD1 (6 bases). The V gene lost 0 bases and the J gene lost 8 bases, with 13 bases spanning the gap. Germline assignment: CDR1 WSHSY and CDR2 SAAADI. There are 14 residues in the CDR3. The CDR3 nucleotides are TGCGCCAGCAGTGAGTCTACAGGGCACAGCGGCTACACCTTC. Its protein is CASSESTGHSGYTF.

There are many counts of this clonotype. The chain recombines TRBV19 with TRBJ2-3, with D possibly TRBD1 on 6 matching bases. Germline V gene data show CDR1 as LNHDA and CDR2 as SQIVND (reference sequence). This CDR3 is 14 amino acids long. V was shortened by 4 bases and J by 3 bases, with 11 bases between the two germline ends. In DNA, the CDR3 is TGTGCCAGTAGTAAGCTGACAGGAACAGATACGCAGTATTTT. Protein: CASSKLTGTDTQYF.